This record looks at one T cell receptor beta chain sequence and its context. This entry comes from a study of T-cell reconstitution after alpha-beta-depleted transplantation in children. CDR3 size: 20 residues. Germline-derived CDR1 and CDR2 are MGHDK and SYGVNS. V lost 6 bases to trimming and J lost 2 bases; unmatched junction nucleotides: 17. The TCRbeta library was prepared with unique molecular identifiers. TCRdb itself ran the PCR reads through MiXCR, one entry per CDR3 protein. The sample includes roughly 500,000 distinct CDR3 sequences, around a third of them seen just once. The source is a human donor who donated a stem cell graft to a child with aplastic anemia. The input for sequencing was PBMCs from the stem cell graft donor, taken from the stem cell graft. The rearrangement joins TRBV25-1 to TRBJ2-1, with TRBD2 identical over 12 bases. CDR3 amino acids: CASRGVVGTLAGGTYNEQFF. CDR3 coding DNA: TGTGCCAGCAGGGGGGTAGTGGGTACACTAGCGGGAGGCACCTACAATGAGCAGTTCTTC.